The rows below give T cell receptor beta chains drawn from one sample of a study of control samples from healthy donors and cancer patients. Assay used: immunoSEQ multiplex PCR; TCRdb lists only in-frame clones, some missing. The sample includes approximately 150,000 clones, around 86% of them seen just once. Sequencing was performed on blood. The receptors here all came from a man aged 25-40 years in good health. Both conserved end residues are part of each CDR3. The D gene is left open where the match is weak. Only part of the rows carry a size: once, few, many, or a class if the clone is expanded.

DNA	CDR3	size	J	V	length	D
TGTGCCAGCAGCGTAGAAGTTTCAGGCGGAAACACCATATATTTT	CASSVEVSGGNTIYF	many	TRBJ1-3	TRBV9	15	-
TGTGCCAGCAGTTTAGGAGGGCGCGGGGAGCTGTTTTTT	CASSLGGRGELFF	-	TRBJ2-2	TRBV28	13	-
TGCAGCTCGAGTGCAATAGGGGCGGGGACTGAAGCTTTCTTT	CSSSAIGAGTEAFF	-	TRBJ1-1	TRBV29-1	14	-
TGTGCCAGCAGAGGGGACCAAGAGACCCAGTACTTC	CASRGDQETQYF	few	TRBJ2-5	TRBV5-4	12	-
TGTGCCAGCAGTTACTCGGGCAGGGGGTTTGCAGATACGCAGTATTTT	CASSYSGRGFADTQYF	-	TRBJ2-3	TRBV6-5	16	TRBD1
TGTGCCAGCAGCATTGAGACAGGGGGAATATGGGAAACTGAAGCTTTCTTT	CASSIETGGIWETEAFF	-	TRBJ1-1	TRBV11-3	17	TRBD1
TGTGCCAGCAGCTTATTAGGAGGCAACACCGGGGAGCTGTTTTTT	CASSLLGGNTGELFF	once	TRBJ2-2	TRBV7-2	15	-
TGTGCCAGCAGCTTCCAGGGGAGTGGCTACACCTTC	CASSFQGSGYTF	-	TRBJ1-2	TRBV7-2	12	-
TGTGCCAGCAGTGAAGCACCGAACACTGAAGCTTTCTTT	CASSEAPNTEAFF	once	TRBJ1-1	TRBV2	13	-
TGCAGCACTCCAGGACAGGGGATCACAGATACGCAGTATTTT	CSTPGQGITDTQYF	once	TRBJ2-3	TRBV29-1	14	TRBD1
TGCGCCAGCAGCCCAAGACTGAATTACAATGAGCAGTTCTTC	CASSPRLNYNEQFF	-	TRBJ2-1	TRBV5-1	14	-
TGTGCCACCAGTCTAGCGGGGGGGTCCTACAATGAGCAGTTCTTC	CATSLAGGSYNEQFF	-	TRBJ2-1	TRBV24-1	15	TRBD2
TGTGCCAGCAGAGCGACAGGACTGAACACTGAAGCTTTCTTT	CASRATGLNTEAFF	-	TRBJ1-1	TRBV25-1	14	-
TGCAGTGCTAGTTTGAATGAGCAGTTCTTC	CSASLNEQFF	-	TRBJ2-1	TRBV20-1	10	-
TGTGCCAGCAGCCCCCGCGTACGGGCGAGCTCTGGAAACACCATATATTTT	CASSPRVRASSGNTIYF	once	TRBJ1-3	TRBV9	17	-
TGTGCCAGCAGTTCCGGCCAACCCGCAGATACGCAGTATTTT	CASSSGQPADTQYF	-	TRBJ2-3	TRBV6-5	14	-
TGTGCCAGCAGCCAGTCAACAAGATACACCTTC	CASSQSTRYTF	-	TRBJ1-2	TRBV3-1/TRBV3-2	11	-
TGTGCCAGCAGGAAGGACAGAAATCCCAACACCTTC	CASRKDRNPNTF	-	TRBJ1-2	TRBV28	12	-
TGTGCCAGCCGGGCAGCGGGGCAAGAGACCCAGTACTTC	CASRAAGQETQYF	-	TRBJ2-5	TRBV19	13	TRBD2
TGTGCCTGGAGTGTAGGGAACACCATATATTTT	CAWSVGNTIYF	-	TRBJ1-3	TRBV30	11	-
TGTGCCAGTAGTATAGTCCCGGGACAGGGACTTTCCGAGCAGTACTTC	CASSIVPGQGLSEQYF	-	TRBJ2-7	TRBV19	16	TRBD1
TGTGCCAGCAGCTTAGCGATTAGCGGGGGGGTTGACGAGACCCAGTACTTC	CASSLAISGGVDETQYF	-	TRBJ2-5	TRBV7-2	17	TRBD2
TGTGCCAGCACAGGACAGAAAGTTGATGGCTACACCTTC	CASTGQKVDGYTF	-	TRBJ1-2	TRBV7-2	13	-
TGCAGTGCTAGTCTAGCGGGGGCCTACAATGAGCAGTTCTTC	CSASLAGAYNEQFF	once	TRBJ2-1	TRBV20-1	14	TRBD2